This T cell receptor (beta chain) was observed in a study of T cell responses to AZD1222 COVID-19 vaccine (dated by TCRdb to the early 2020s). Concerning the study at large: AZD1222 recipients whose second dose came at about 4 weeks and those whose second dose came at about 12 weeks were combined into one group, since spike-specific TCR depth and breadth did not differ between the two schedules. TCR sequencing covered about 230 trial participants: around 210 given two doses of AZD1222 and 26 given two doses of MenACWY control vaccine. Trial participants were enrolled by age into subgroups of 18-55, 56-69 and 70-plus years, and around 140, 26 and 57 TCR-sequenced participants, respectively, were included in these subgroups. What the study reported, not specific to this receptor: Only a handful of AZD1222 recipients were SARS-CoV-2 seropositive at baseline, limiting conclusions about previously exposed vaccinees. Nearly half of unique spike-specific TCRs reportedly recognized epitopes outside regions mutated in the B.1.351 and B.1.1.7 variants. Because no day 14 peak-response samples were available, repertoires were characterized only after the peak T cell response. A significant rise in spike-specific TCR breadth and depth was observed after two AZD1222 doses relative to day 0 and relative to MenACWY recipients. The 56-69-year group was small, and its depth increase did not reach significance, likely because of low power. Vaccine-associated CD4 TCRs spanned the whole spike protein, with dominant responses in regions 160-218 and 743-854. Participants were mostly white British, with more females than males. The authors suggested clonal diversity may have been underestimated.

A note on this clone: Its specific antigen is unknown. Base qualities are not recorded, but no much larger clone differs from it by a single base.

V is clipped by 5 bases and J by 8 bases, and the sequence between their germline boundaries is 12 bases long. CDR1 and CDR2 were assigned from the germline V gene as SGHAT and FQNNGV. The CDR3, cysteine through phenylalanine, is 12 amino acids long. Just CDR3 DNA is preserved here, 36 bases in frame from base 1. Read against the paper, the sample's time point label means: baseline before first vaccination. The vaccinee samples were drawn from two UK trials, COV001 and COV002, one of which was a single-blind randomized controlled phase 2/3 trial testing AZD1222 (ChAdOx1 nCoV-19) in healthy adults. For TCRbeta chain sequencing, PBMC samples were collected from trial participants at day 0 and at day 28 after the second dose. The CDR3 regions of human TCRbeta chains were subjected to immunosequencing. Regarding the original processing steps: TCRs in the repertoires were compared against a reference library of SARS-CoV-2-specific TCRs that had been generated with the MIRA antigen-specificity platform. Breadth meant the fraction of unique TCRs that were SARS-CoV-2-associated, whereas depth meant the fraction of total T cells that were SARS-CoV-2-associated. Using the MIRA data, each spike-specific TCR was assigned both to the spike region to which the TCR was reactive and to a CD4 or CD8 class. Log10-transformed breadth and depth values were compared by one-way ANOVA with Sidak's multiple comparisons tests. In its TCRdb copy, this immuneACCESS table keeps in-frame sequences only and misses some clones. Where compared with another copy, unresolved V genes explain less than half of these, and the others have no known cause. That table supplies the V and J calls and clone size; D and trimming were determined from the DNA. A total of 100,000 to 150,000 clones appear in this sample, 89% of them only once. The top ten hold roughly 1.6% of the sample.

The V and J genes are TRBV11-2 and TRBJ1-2, with the D gene not confidently named. Sequenced here: peripheral blood, sampled on day 0 of AZD1222 vaccination. The clonotype originates from an adult in good health. The CDR3 has the sequence CASSPGPIGYTF. The DNA reads TGTGCCAGCAGCCCCGGACCGATAGGCTACACCTTC.